This T cell receptor beta chain was identified in a study of blood T cells in healthy people across ages. A J-beta primer mix and a sample-barcoded 5' primer were used in a second PCR of roughly 6 to 11 cycles. TCRdb fed the 5' RACE reads into MiXCR, producing one record per CDR3 protein. The profile covers about 780,000 distinct CDR3 sequences, with around half appearing a single time and approximately 18% taken by the ten largest. The germline gives CDR1 SGHTA, CDR2 FQGNSA. The CDR3 sequence is 16 residues long. Between the trimmed V and J ends, which lost 4 bases and 9 bases, there was a span of 19 bases.

The receptor comes from a man of 80 years or more in good health. Material: blood. The gene calls are TRBV7-2 and TRBJ1-6; D uncertain. The CDR3 sequence is CASSSQPCVTGSPLHF. The CDR3 nucleotides read TGTGCCAGCAGCTCACAGCCTTGCGTTACGGGTTCACCCCTCCACTTT.